These 29 T cell receptor beta chains originate from one sample sequenced in a study of blood T cell repertoires in COVID-19. The data were produced by immunoSEQ multiplex PCR, yet TCRdb's version contains in-frame clones alone and is incomplete. The data show about 30,000 clones, about 85% seen once. The specimen sequenced was peripheral blood. The receptors derive from a man between 65 and 79 years old with COVID-19, enrolled during active disease.

The chain combines TRBV2 with TRBJ1-4; tentative D call: TRBD1 (5 bases). V lost 3 bases, J lost 8 bases, and 16 bases lay in between. Germline V lookup: CDR1 SNHLY, CDR2 FYNNEI. This CDR3 contains 15 residues. CDR3 coding DNA: TGTGCCAGCAGTGAGGGGGGGTCAAAGGGCGAAAAACTGTTTTTT. The encoded protein is CASSEGGSKGEKLFF. Together with reference TRBV2 and TRBJ1-4, the CDR3 gives the full variable domain: EPEVTQTPSHQVTQMGQEVILRCVPISNHLYFYWYRQILGQKVEFLVSFYNNEISEKSEIFDDQFSVERPDGSNFTLKIRSTKLEDSAMYFCASSEGGSKGEKLFFGSGTQLSVL.

This clone was seen just once. V is TRBV11-3 and J is TRBJ2-5; 8 nucleotides align to TRBD1. Germline-derived CDR1 and CDR2 are SGHNT and YENEEA. The CDR3 has 13 amino acids. Germline trimming cut 5 bases from V and 5 bases from J; bases unmatched to any gene: 4. The CDR3 DNA follows: TGTGCCAGCAGCCCGCGACAGGGGGAGACCCAGTACTTC. It yields the protein CASSPRQGETQYF. Looking up the rest from reference TRBV11-3 and TRBJ2-5 gives the full variable domain: EAGVVQSPRYKIIEKKQPVAFWCNPISGHNTLYWYLQNLGQGPELLIRYENEEAVDDSQLPKDRFSAERLKGVDSTLKIQPAELGDSAVYLCASSPRQGETQYFGPGTRLLVL.

The chain carries TRBV12-3 or TRBV12-4 and TRBJ2-7; D is possibly TRBD1 (5 bases). The CDR3 covers 13 residues. Trimming pared 5 bases from V and 1 base from J, leaving 9 bases between. The CDR3 sequence: CASSPTGSYEQYF. The CDR3 bases are TGTGCCAGCAGTCCCACAGGTTCCTACGAGCAGTACTTC.

This chain connects TRBV10-2 to TRBJ2-7, with D maybe TRBD2 (5 bases). Germline V gene data show CDR1 as WSHSY and CDR2 as SAAADI. Trimming removed 3 bases at V and 4 bases at J, with 16 bases between. The CDR3 consists of 15 residues. The CDR3: CASSDPASPEYEQYF. CDR3 coding DNA: TGCGCCAGCAGTGATCCGGCTAGCCCAGAGTACGAGCAGTACTTC.

The table lists this clone with a count of one. The chain links TRBV5-1 to TRBJ1-5, with 7 bases identical to TRBD1. Trimming took 4 bases from V and 6 from J; bases not matched to a gene: 7. Germline loops: CDR1 SGHRS, CDR2 YFSETQ. There are 14 residues in the CDR3. CDR3 protein: CASSEEGAGQPQHF. Here the CDR3 DNA reads TGCGCCAGCAGCGAGGAGGGGGCTGGTCAGCCCCAGCATTTT.

This chain connects TRBV27 to TRBJ2-1; TRBD2 is a possible D gene (5 bases). V lost 2 bases to trimming and J lost 4 bases, with 12 bases between them. This CDR3 contains 15 residues. CDR1 is MNHEY, CDR2 SMNVEV, per germline (reference sequence). CDR3 sequence: CASSLSSGRYNEQFF. The DNA for the CDR3 is TGTGCCAGCAGTTTAAGCTCGGGGAGATACAATGAGCAGTTCTTC.

This clone was seen only a few times. The chain combines TRBV7-2 with TRBJ2-7; 7 bases are shared with TRBD1. There are 14 residues in the CDR3. Germline V CDR1 and CDR2: SGHTA, FQGNSA. J lost 6 bases, V lost 3 bases, and 8 bases had no gene match. CDR3 nucleotide sequence: TGTGCCAGCAGCTTGGACAGGTTCTCACTCGAGCAGTACTTC. This translates into CASSLDRFSLEQYF.

The chain recombines TRBV5-1 with TRBJ1-4, with no clear D. There are 16 residues in the CDR3. Per the germline V gene, CDR1 is SGHRS and CDR2 is YFSETQ. V lost 4 bases to trimming and J lost 0 bases, with 13 bases between them. Here the CDR3 DNA reads TGCGCCAGCAGCCCCGCGGACTCCTCAACTAATGAAAAACTGTTTTTT. Protein product: CASSPADSSTNEKLFF.

V and J are TRBV12-3 or TRBV12-4 and TRBJ1-2, with D maybe TRBD1 (5 bases). V was pared by 8 bases and J by 7 bases, with 17 bases between. This CDR3 contains 13 residues. Written as DNA, the CDR3 is TGTGCCAGCGCCCCCCAGGGTTCCAGTGGCTACACCTTC. Encoded protein: CASAPQGSSGYTF.

V gene TRBV5-1 combines with J gene TRBJ2-5; D is uncertain. There are 14 residues in the CDR3. Germline CDR1 SGHRS, CDR2 YFSETQ. The V and J ends lost 1 base and 0 bases respectively, with 7 bases between them. CDR3 coding DNA: TGCGCCAGCAGCTTGCAAAGCAACCAAGAGACCCAGTACTTC. This gives the protein CASSLQSNQETQYF.

This chain joins TRBV14 and TRBJ2-1; 14 bases match TRBD2. Germline trimming cut 7 bases from V and 6 bases from J; bases unmatched to any gene: 8. CDR1 SGHDN and CDR2 FVKESK come from the germline V gene. The length of the CDR3 is 16 residues. CDR3 coding DNA: TGTGCCAGCACCACGGGACTAGCGGGGGCGGGCAATGAGCAGTTCTTC. Its translation is CASTTGLAGAGNEQFF.

The chain uses TRBV19 and TRBJ2-7; 9 bases are shared with TRBD2. In germline, CDR1 is LNHDA, CDR2 SQIVND (reference sequence). This CDR3 comprises 14 residues. Trimming removed 6 bases from V and 1 base from J; junction bases left unmatched: 4. CDR3 sequence reads: CASRQLAGSYEQYF. CDR3 in DNA: TGTGCCAGTAGACAGCTAGCGGGATCCTACGAGCAGTACTTC.

The rearrangement uses TRBV10-3 and TRBJ1-1; D possibly corresponds to TRBD1 (6 bases). Trimming left V 9 bases short and J 4 bases short, with 18 bases between. This CDR3 has 14 residues. Per germline, CDR1 ENHRY and CDR2 SYGVKD. This chain's CDR3 is CAITAGAGSTEAFF. CDR3 nucleotides: TGTGCCATAACAGCGGGGGCCGGTAGCACTGAAGCTTTCTTT.

This chain joins TRBV4-2 and TRBJ1-6; 8 nucleotides align to TRBD1. Germline V gene sequence: CDR1 LGHNA, CDR2 YNFKEQ. With V trimmed by 5 bases and J by 9 bases, 9 bases remained unmatched. The CDR3 extends over 15 amino acids. This CDR3 is CASSTRTGYGSPLHF. The DNA of the CDR3 is TGTGCCAGCAGCACCCGGACAGGGTACGGTTCACCCCTCCACTTT.

This chain connects TRBV9 to TRBJ1-6, with D perhaps matching TRBD1 (6 bases). The CDR3 contains 17 residues. Germline-derived CDR1 and CDR2 are SGDLS and YYNGEE. The germline V and J ends were trimmed by 3 bases and 1 base, with 14 bases remaining between them. The CDR3 bases are TGTGCCAGCAGCGCCGACTACAGGGTTTCCTATAATTCACCCCTCCACTTT. Translation: CASSADYRVSYNSPLHF. Using reference TRBV9 and TRBJ1-6 for the parts outside the CDR3, the full variable domain is DSGVTQTPKHLITATGQRVTLRCSPRSGDLSVYWYQQSLDQGLQFLIQYYNGEERAKGNILERFSAQQFPDLHSELNLSSLELGDSALYFCASSADYRVSYNSPLHFGNGTRLTVT.

For this clone: Other nucleotide sequences from this sample produce the same CDR3. The chain links TRBV19 to TRBJ2-3; 10 bases are shared with TRBD2. The junction had 3 bases not matched to a gene; V was cut back by 3 bases and J by 0 bases. CDR3 length: 16 amino acids. Germline lookup yields CDR1 LNHDA and CDR2 SQIVND (reference sequence). The CDR3 loop is CASSMRTSGSTDTQYF. The DNA for the CDR3 is TGTGCCAGTAGTATGAGGACTAGCGGAAGCACAGATACGCAGTATTTT.

V is TRBV7-2 and J is TRBJ2-7; a possible D gene is TRBD1 (6 bases). Germline loops: CDR1 SGHTA, CDR2 FQGNSA. This CDR3 is built from 13 residues. V was cut by 5 bases and J by 4 bases, with 12 bases left in between. The CDR3, as DNA: TGTGCCAGCAGCACACAACAGGGTTACGAGCAGTACTTC. It is translated as CASSTQQGYEQYF.

This sequence joins TRBV28 and TRBJ1-5; a weak D match, TRBD1 (5 bases). Germline V CDR1 and CDR2: MDHEN, SYDVKM. CDR3 length: 16 residues. Trimming pared 2 bases from V and 6 bases from J, leaving 17 bases between. The CDR3 loop is CASSLGGGGDSQPQHF. The CDR3 nucleotides read TGTGCCAGCAGTTTAGGGGGAGGTGGGGATTCTCAGCCCCAGCATTTT. Full variable domain (outside the CDR3, taken from reference TRBV28 and TRBJ1-5): DVKVTQSSRYLVKRTGEKVFLECVQDMDHENMFWYRQDPGLGLRLIYFSYDVKMKEKGDIPEGYSVSREKKERFSLILESASTNQTSMYLCASSLGGGGDSQPQHFGDGTRLSIL.

The chain uses TRBV24-1 and TRBJ2-5; D not resolved. Germline loops: CDR1 KGHDR, CDR2 SFDVKD. V lost 5 bases and J lost 4, with 10 bases in between. The CDR3 runs to 13 residues. CDR3 protein: CATSVMGVETQYF. The CDR3 bases are TGTGCCACCAGTGTTATGGGCGTAGAGACCCAGTACTTC.

This clone was recorded once. The rearrangement joins TRBV4-1 to TRBJ1-5; no firm D call. The CDR3 has 15 residues. Trimming shortened V by 0 bases and J by 4 bases, and 10 bases separated the two germline ends. Germline lookup yields CDR1 MGHRA and CDR2 YSYEKL. The CDR3 spells CASSQESVANQPQHF. In DNA form, the CDR3 reads TGCGCCAGCAGCCAAGAGAGCGTAGCGAATCAGCCCCAGCATTTT.

The chain employs TRBV28 and TRBJ1-3, with D possibly matching TRBD1 (6 bases). V was clipped by 4 bases and J by 4 bases, with 20 bases between them. Germline V gene sequence: CDR1 MDHEN, CDR2 SYDVKM. This CDR3 comprises 17 residues. The CDR3 DNA reads as TGTGCCAGCAGTTCTCCGTCCGGGACAATTTTAGGAAACACCATATATTTT. Its protein product is CASSSPSGTILGNTIYF.

The V call is TRBV27, the J call TRBJ1-2, with D unresolved. V lost 3 bases and J lost 4, with 9 bases in between. The CDR3 sequence is 13 residues long. Germline V CDR1 and CDR2: MNHEY, SMNVEV (reference sequence). The CDR3: CASSFTPSYGYTF. For the CDR3, the DNA is TGTGCCAGCAGTTTCACTCCTAGCTATGGCTACACCTTC.

This clone has more than one count but fewer than ten. This chain joins TRBV19 and TRBJ1-5, with D maybe TRBD1 (6 bases). This CDR3 has 14 residues. Germline values: CDR1 LNHDA, CDR2 SQIVND (reference sequence). V was clipped by 10 bases and J by 3 bases, with 16 bases between them. CDR3 region: CAIGGRQTNQPQHF. CDR3 coding DNA: TGTGCCATCGGGGGGCGGCAAACCAATCAGCCCCAGCATTTT.

The chain joins TRBV6-5 to TRBJ2-1; the match to TRBD2 covers 12 bases. This CDR3 comprises 13 residues. V lost 10 bases, J lost 7 bases, and 5 bases stayed unmatched. The V gene's germline CDR1 is MNHEY and CDR2 SVGAGI. The CDR3: CATSTSGRNEQFF. Written as DNA, the CDR3 is TGTGCCACATCGACTAGCGGGAGAAATGAGCAGTTCTTC.

The rearrangement uses TRBV19 and TRBJ2-1; 10 nucleotides match TRBD2. In germline, CDR1 is LNHDA, CDR2 SQIVND (reference sequence). The V gene end was trimmed by 6 bases and the J gene end by 0 bases; junction bases not matched to a gene: 5. This CDR3 is 16 amino acids long. The chain's CDR3 is CASSFTSGNSYNEQFF. CDR3 in DNA: TGTGCCAGTAGCTTCACTAGCGGGAACTCCTACAATGAGCAGTTCTTC.

This chain connects TRBV6-4 to TRBJ2-5; TRBD2 matches 12 bases. The trim removed 6 bases at V and 6 bases at J, leaving 8 bases unmatched. Looked up from germline, CDR1 is MRHNA and CDR2 is SNTAGT. The CDR3 contains 15 residues. CDR3 region: CASSQTSGGVQTQYF. CDR3 DNA: TGTGCCAGCAGCCAGACTAGCGGGGGAGTCCAGACCCAGTACTTC.

The rearrangement links TRBV4-3 to TRBJ1-4, with D possibly being TRBD1 (6 bases). Germline values: CDR1 LGHNA, CDR2 YSLEER. Trimming removed 6 bases from V and 7 bases from J, with 21 bases in between. The CDR3 length is 16 residues. CDR3 DNA sequence: TGCGCCAGCAGAAACAGAATGGACAGTTTTAGTGAAAAACTGTTTTTT. Translating gives CASRNRMDSFSEKLFF.

The chain combines TRBV18 with TRBJ1-6; no firm D call. Trimming took 3 bases from V and 7 from J, leaving 13 bases between them. CDR1 is KGHSH, CDR2 LQKENI, per germline. CDR3 length: 15 amino acids. The CDR3 DNA reads TGTGCCAGCTCACCTAGAGCGGACGGAAATTCACCCCTCCACTTT. Its translation: CASSPRADGNSPLHF.

In its sample, this clone was seen once. This chain links TRBV6-5 with TRBJ2-7, with 10 bases fitting TRBD1. The CDR3 is 15 residues long. Germline V gives CDR1 MNHEY, CDR2 SVGAGI. V trimming: 7 bases; J trimming: 2 bases; junction bases outside the gene matches: 8. The DNA of the CDR3 is TGTGCCAGCAACCCCCGACAGGGGGCACCCTACGAGCAGTACTTC. Amino acid sequence: CASNPRQGAPYEQYF.